These 24 T cell receptor beta chains share one sample of origin, sequenced in a study of T cell responses to AZD1222 COVID-19 vaccine. Using immunoSEQ multiplex PCR, the repertoire was profiled, and TCRdb retains in-frame clones only, with some absent. The sample lists more than 95,000 clones; approximately 88% were seen once. Specimen: peripheral blood, collected on day 0 of AZD1222 vaccination. These receptors all stem from an adult in good health.

CDR3 nucleotides: TGTGCCAGCAGCTCTAGGACAGGGGCGGGGAATGAGCAGTTCTTC. Translating gives CASSSRTGAGNEQFF. The J gene is TRBJ2-1, the V gene TRBV7-6, with 9 bases that match TRBD1. From germline, CDR1 is SGHVS and CDR2 FNYEAQ. This CDR3 has 15 amino acids. The ends lost 4 bases at V and 7 bases at J; junction bases unmatched: 8.

This chain links TRBV10-3 with TRBJ1-2, with no clear D. The CDR3 consists of 15 residues. Trimming removed 10 bases at V and 6 bases at J, with 24 bases between. The germline gives CDR1 ENHRY, CDR2 SYGVKD. CDR3 DNA sequence: TGTGCCACCAACCACGCCGATGGGGTCGGTGATGGCTACACCTTC. Translated, it gives CATNHADGVGDGYTF.

The chain recombines TRBV12-5 with TRBJ2-3, with D hard to call. Germline V lookup: CDR1 LGHNT, CDR2 FRNRAP. This CDR3 is 14 amino acids long. Trimming removed 0 bases at V and 5 bases at J, with 9 bases between. This chain's CDR3 is CASGLVPTIDTQYF. CDR3 coding DNA: TGTGCTAGTGGTTTGGTACCGACCATAGATACGCAGTATTTT. The full variable domain, in which reference TRBV12-5 and TRBJ2-3 provide the parts outside the CDR3, is DARVTQTPRHKVTEMGQEVTMRCQPILGHNTVFWYRQTMMQGLELLAYFRNRAPLDDSGMPKDRFSAEMPDATLATLKIQPSEPRDSAVYFCASGLVPTIDTQYFGPGTRLTVL.

The chain uses TRBV6-1 and TRBJ1-2; D is possibly TRBD1 (6 bases). V lost 3 bases to trimming and J lost 7 bases, with 18 bases between them. Germline V gene data show CDR1 as MNHNS and CDR2 as SASEGT. The CDR3 sequence is 15 residues long. In nucleotides, the CDR3 is TGTGCCAGCAGTGACCTCACAGGGATTCTCGGTGGCTACACCTTC. Translated: CASSDLTGILGGYTF.

Only one count was recorded for this clone. V gene TRBV19 combines with J gene TRBJ2-1, with 8 bases fitting TRBD2. The CDR3 has 14 amino acids. Germline assignment: CDR1 LNHDA and CDR2 SQIVND (reference sequence). V gave up 5 bases and J gave up 5 bases; unmatched junction bases: 5. The CDR3 region is CASSGPSGHNEQFF. The CDR3 DNA reads TGTGCCAGTAGTGGACCTAGCGGGCACAATGAGCAGTTCTTC. The full variable domain, rest sourced from reference TRBV19 and TRBJ2-1, is DGGITQSPKYLFRKEGQNVTLSCEQNLNHDAMYWYRQDPGQGLRLIYYSQIVNDFQKGDIAEGYSVSREKKESFPLTVTSAQKNPTAFYLCASSGPSGHNEQFFGPGTRLTVL.

J is TRBJ2-4 and V is TRBV4-3; D uncertain. This CDR3 has 14 amino acids. The V end was cut by 5 bases, the J end by 0 bases, with 8 bases between. Germline assignment: CDR1 LGHNA and CDR2 YSLEER. The CDR3 coding sequence is TGCGCCAGCAGCGCCCAGCTAGCCAAAAACATTCAGTACTTC. This encodes CASSAQLAKNIQYF.

The chain uses TRBV27 and TRBJ2-1; 9 bases fit TRBD1. CDR1 and CDR2 from the germline V gene are MNHEY and SMNVEV (reference sequence). The CDR3 runs to 14 residues. V gave up 6 bases and J gave up 10 bases; unmatched junction bases: 10. The DNA of the CDR3 is TGTGCCAGCAGCCCCGGACAGGGGTTGAGGGAGCAGTTCTTC. Translation: CASSPGQGLREQFF.

The chain employs TRBV5-1 and TRBJ2-5; TRBD1 agrees at 7 bases. This CDR3 is 14 amino acids long. J was trimmed by 4 bases and V by 6 bases; bases with no gene match: 9. The germline V gene encodes CDR1 SGHRS and CDR2 YFSETQ. The CDR3 sequence: CASTSTGKGETQYF. Written as DNA, the CDR3 is TGCGCCAGCACCTCGACAGGGAAAGGAGAGACCCAGTACTTC.

This clone was recorded only once. CDR3 in DNA: TGTGCCAGCAGTGCTAGTTGGGTAAAACAGTTCTTC. This codes for CASSASWVKQFF. The chain uses TRBV2 and TRBJ2-1; D is unresolved. This CDR3 comprises 12 residues. Per germline, CDR1 SNHLY and CDR2 FYNNEI. V lost 4 bases, J lost 13 bases, and 14 bases lay in between.

In regard to this clone: At one end, the junction sequence differs from germline, possibly due to a read error. CDR3 sequence reads: CASSQDRVTYTQYF. CDR3 coding DNA: TGTGCCAGCAGTCAAGACAGGGTCACATATACGCAGTATTTT. The rearrangement links TRBV6-4 to TRBJ2-3; TRBD1 aligns across 7 bases. Germline loops: CDR1 MRHNA, CDR2 SNTAGT. This CDR3 is built from 14 residues.

The CDR3 region is CASSLMNTGELFF. CDR3 in DNA: TGTGCCAGCAGTTTAATGAACACCGGGGAGCTGTTTTTT. The V gene is TRBV12-3 or TRBV12-4, the J gene TRBJ2-2; no firm D call. The CDR3 length is 13 residues. Trimming removed 2 bases from V and 1 base from J, with 2 bases in between.

This clone occurred once. This rearrangement joins TRBV28 to TRBJ1-5; D gene ambiguous. Germline loops: CDR1 MDHEN, CDR2 SYDVKM. V gave up 8 bases and J gave up 4 bases, with 9 bases separating them. The CDR3 runs to 12 residues. CDR3 in DNA: TGTGCCAGCCGTGGACCTAATCAGCCCCAGCATTTT. It codes for CASRGPNQPQHF. The full variable domain, rest sourced from reference TRBV28 and TRBJ1-5, is DVKVTQSSRYLVKRTGEKVFLECVQDMDHENMFWYRQDPGLGLRLIYFSYDVKMKEKGDIPEGYSVSREKKERFSLILESASTNQTSMYLCASRGPNQPQHFGDGTRLSIL.

J is TRBJ2-1 and V is TRBV3-1 (or the pseudogene TRBV3-2), with 8 positions matching TRBD2. V lost 4 bases, J lost 9 bases, and 11 bases stayed unmatched. The germline V gene has CDR1 LGHDT and CDR2 YNNKEL (reference sequence). This CDR3 is 15 amino acids long. CDR3 in DNA: TGTGCCAGCAGCCGACGCTTGGCGGGGGGTGCTGAGCAGTTCTTC. This gives the protein CASSRRLAGGAEQFF.

The CDR3 nucleotides read TGTGCCATCAGTGAGTCTGGGAGAAAACTGTTTTTT. Residues: CAISESGRKLFF. V gene TRBV10-3 combines with J gene TRBJ1-4; D uncertain. The CDR3 is 12 amino acids. Deletions cut 0 bases from V and 10 bases from J, with 6 bases between. In germline, CDR1 is ENHRY, CDR2 SYGVKD.

The chain links TRBV29-1 to TRBJ2-1; TRBD2 matches at 8 bases. V shed 4 bases, J shed 4 bases, and the junction held 6 bases outside the gene matches. This CDR3 contains 14 residues. Per germline, CDR1 SQVTM and CDR2 ANQGSEA. This CDR3 reads CSVAGGGFYNEQFF. In nucleotides, the CDR3 is TGCAGCGTTGCGGGGGGGGGATTTTACAATGAGCAGTTCTTC.

V and J are TRBV19 and TRBJ2-3, with D unresolved. From germline, CDR1 is LNHDA and CDR2 SQIVND (reference sequence). The CDR3 loop spans 15 amino acids. Trimming removed 2 bases from V and 0 bases from J, with 9 bases in between. CDR3 bases: TGTGCCAGTAGTATACACGGGCCCAGCACAGATACGCAGTATTTT. Protein sequence: CASSIHGPSTDTQYF.

The CDR3 DNA sequence: TGTGCCAGCACCCCCTCGAGGACAGGGCTCGATCAGCCCCAGCATTTT. Its translation is CASTPSRTGLDQPQHF. The chain couples TRBV7-2 to TRBJ1-5; 8 bases match TRBD1. J gave up 5 bases and V 7 bases, and 13 bases lay outside the gene matches. CDR1 is SGHTA, CDR2 FQGNSA, per germline. The CDR3 has 16 amino acids.

The rearrangement uses TRBV3-1 (or the pseudogene TRBV3-2) and TRBJ1-2; no reliable D call. Trimming pared 0 bases from V and 4 bases from J, leaving 9 bases between. The CDR3 is 14 amino acids. From germline, CDR1 is LGHDT and CDR2 YNNKEL (reference sequence). In DNA form, the CDR3 reads TGTGCCAGCAGCCAAGACACTCGCCCCTATGGCTACACCTTC. Translated: CASSQDTRPYGYTF.

The chain couples TRBV2 to TRBJ2-7, with D unresolved. Germline V gives CDR1 SNHLY, CDR2 FYNNEI. The germline V and J ends were trimmed by 2 bases and 4 bases, with 3 bases remaining between them. The CDR3 has 11 residues. CDR3 in DNA: TGTGCCAGCAGTGAAAGGTACGAGCAGTACTTC. Its protein product is CASSERYEQYF.

This sequence joins TRBV27 and TRBJ2-5, with D unclear. Germline V gene data show CDR1 as MNHEY and CDR2 as SMNVEV (reference sequence). Trimming removed 6 bases from V and 4 bases from J, with 9 bases in between. The CDR3 runs to 12 residues. In DNA form, the CDR3 reads TGTGCCAGCAGCCCCCTCGGAGAGACCCAGTACTTC. It is translated as CASSPLGETQYF.

This clone was seen a handful of times. This chain uses TRBV5-1 with TRBJ1-4; D might be TRBD1 (5 bases). The CDR3 has 13 amino acids. The V and J ends lost 4 bases and 3 bases respectively, with 7 bases between them. Germline values: CDR1 SGHRS, CDR2 YFSETQ. CDR3 in DNA: TGCGCCAGCAGCGTGACAGCTAATGAAAAACTGTTTTTT. Translated: CASSVTANEKLFF.

This chain connects TRBV6-2 or TRBV6-3 to TRBJ1-4; tentatively, D is TRBD1 (5 bases). This CDR3 has 14 residues. Trimming took off 5 bases at V and 4 bases at J, with 11 bases between the two ends. Germline V gene data show CDR1 as MNHEY and CDR2 as SVGEGT. CDR3 region: CASSQDKINEKLFF. DNA of the CDR3: TGTGCCAGCAGTCAGGACAAGATTAATGAAAAACTGTTTTTT.

The chain links TRBV18 to TRBJ2-7; 8 bases fit TRBD2. Germline loops: CDR1 KGHSH, CDR2 LQKENI. V lost 3 bases to trimming and J lost 0 bases; unmatched junction nucleotides: 7. This CDR3 is 16 amino acids long. This CDR3 is CASSPPAGGGSYEQYF. CDR3 nucleotides: TGTGCCAGCTCACCTCCCGCGGGAGGTGGCTCCTACGAGCAGTACTTC.

The DNA for the CDR3 is TGCGCCAGCAGCCCGGGGGGGACAAACACCGGGGAGCTGTTTTTT. It translates to CASSPGGTNTGELFF. The chain employs TRBV5-1 and TRBJ2-2; 8 positions match TRBD2. Germline values: CDR1 SGHRS, CDR2 YFSETQ. With 4 bases clipped from V and 2 bases from J, the junction kept 4 bases outside the gene matches. This CDR3 has 15 amino acids.